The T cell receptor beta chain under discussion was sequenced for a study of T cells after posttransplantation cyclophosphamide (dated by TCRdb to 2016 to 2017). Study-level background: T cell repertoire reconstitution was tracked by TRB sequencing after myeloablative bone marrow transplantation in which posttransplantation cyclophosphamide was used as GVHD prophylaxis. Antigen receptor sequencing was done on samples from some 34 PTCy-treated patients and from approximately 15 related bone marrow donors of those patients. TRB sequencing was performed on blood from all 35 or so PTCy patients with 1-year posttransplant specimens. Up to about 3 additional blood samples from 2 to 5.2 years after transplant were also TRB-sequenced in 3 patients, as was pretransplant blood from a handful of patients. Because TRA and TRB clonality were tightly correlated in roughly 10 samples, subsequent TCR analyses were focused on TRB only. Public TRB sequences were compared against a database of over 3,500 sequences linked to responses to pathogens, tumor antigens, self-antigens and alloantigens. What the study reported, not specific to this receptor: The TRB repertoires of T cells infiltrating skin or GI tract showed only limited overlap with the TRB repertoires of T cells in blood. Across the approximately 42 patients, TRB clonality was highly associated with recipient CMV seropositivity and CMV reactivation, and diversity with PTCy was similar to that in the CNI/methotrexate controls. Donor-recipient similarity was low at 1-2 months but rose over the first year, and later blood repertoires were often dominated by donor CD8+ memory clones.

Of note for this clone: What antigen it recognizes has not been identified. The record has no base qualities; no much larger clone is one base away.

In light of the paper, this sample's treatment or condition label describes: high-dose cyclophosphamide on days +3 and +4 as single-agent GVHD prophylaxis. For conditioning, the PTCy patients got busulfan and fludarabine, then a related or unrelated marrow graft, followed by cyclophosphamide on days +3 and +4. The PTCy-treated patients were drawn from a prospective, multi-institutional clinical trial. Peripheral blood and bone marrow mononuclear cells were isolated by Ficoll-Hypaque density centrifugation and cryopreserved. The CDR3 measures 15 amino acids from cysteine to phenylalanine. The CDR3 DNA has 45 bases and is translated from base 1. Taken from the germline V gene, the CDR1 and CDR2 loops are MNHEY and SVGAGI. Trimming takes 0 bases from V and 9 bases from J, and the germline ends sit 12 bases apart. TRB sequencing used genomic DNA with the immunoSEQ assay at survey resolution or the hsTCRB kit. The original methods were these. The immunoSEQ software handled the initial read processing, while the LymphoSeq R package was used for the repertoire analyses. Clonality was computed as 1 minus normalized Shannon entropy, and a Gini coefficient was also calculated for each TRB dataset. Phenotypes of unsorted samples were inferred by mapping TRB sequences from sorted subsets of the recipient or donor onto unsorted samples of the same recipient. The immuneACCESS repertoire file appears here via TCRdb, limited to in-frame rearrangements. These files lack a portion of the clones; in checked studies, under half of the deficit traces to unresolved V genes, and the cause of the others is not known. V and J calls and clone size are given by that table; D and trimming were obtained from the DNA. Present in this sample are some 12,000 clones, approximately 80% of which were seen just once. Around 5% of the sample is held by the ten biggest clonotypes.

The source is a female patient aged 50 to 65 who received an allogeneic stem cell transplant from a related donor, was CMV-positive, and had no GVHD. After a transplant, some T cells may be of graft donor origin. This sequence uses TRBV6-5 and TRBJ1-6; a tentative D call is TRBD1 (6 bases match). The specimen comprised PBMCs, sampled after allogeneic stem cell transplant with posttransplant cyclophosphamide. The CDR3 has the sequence CASSYSNRDPSPLHF. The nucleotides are TGTGCCAGCAGTTACTCAAACAGGGACCCTTCACCCCTCCACTTT.